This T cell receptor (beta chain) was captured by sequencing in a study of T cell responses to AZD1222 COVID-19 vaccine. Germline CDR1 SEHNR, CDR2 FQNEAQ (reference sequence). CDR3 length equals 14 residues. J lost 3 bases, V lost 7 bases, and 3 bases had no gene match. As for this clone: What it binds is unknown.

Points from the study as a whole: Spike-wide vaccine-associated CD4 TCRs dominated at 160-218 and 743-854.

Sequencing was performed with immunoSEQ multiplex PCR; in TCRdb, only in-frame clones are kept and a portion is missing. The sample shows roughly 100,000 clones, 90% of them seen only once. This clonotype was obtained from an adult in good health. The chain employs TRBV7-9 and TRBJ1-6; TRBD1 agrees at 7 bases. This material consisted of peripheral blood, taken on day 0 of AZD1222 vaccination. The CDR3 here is CASNRDSYNSPLHF. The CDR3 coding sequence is TGTGCCAGCAACAGGGACAGCTATAATTCACCCCTCCACTTT.